These 20 T cell receptor beta chains came from one sample sequenced in a study of shared clonotypes between healthy human individuals. Measured with immunoSEQ multiplex PCR; TCRdb has only the in-frame clones, and not every one. The sample includes about 1 million clones, around 75% of them seen just once. The sample taken for sequencing was memory CD4+ T cells sorted from blood. As to subset: CD45RA-negative fraction. The receptors were sampled from a man between 18 and 35 years old in good health.

This clone was seen ten or more times. The rearrangement links TRBV4-1 to TRBJ1-4; 12 nucleotides line up with TRBD1. Germline loops: CDR1 MGHRA, CDR2 YSYEKL. The CDR3 contains 18 residues. Unmatched junction bases numbered 10, after V lost 4 bases and J lost 4 bases. The CDR3 DNA is TGCGCCAGCAGCCGGGGGACAGGGGGCGCTTGGGGTAATGAAAAACTGTTTTTT. It specifies CASSRGTGGAWGNEKLFF.

This rearrangement joins TRBV5-4 to TRBJ2-7, with D tentatively TRBD1 or TRBD2 (6 bases each). The CDR3 is 13 residues long. V was shortened by 4 bases and J by 6 bases, with 14 bases between the two germline ends. Germline V lookup: CDR1 SGHNT, CDR2 YYREEE (reference sequence). CDR3 DNA: TGTGCCAGCAGCATGGGGGGCCGGAGCGAGCAGTACTTC. Translated, it gives CASSMGGRSEQYF. Full variable domain (outside the CDR3, taken from reference TRBV5-4 and TRBJ2-7): ETGVTQSPTHLIKTRGQQVTLRCSSQSGHNTVSWYQQALGQGPQFIFQYYREEENGRGNFPPRFSGLQFPNYSSELNVNALELDDSALYLCASSMGGRSEQYFGPGTRLTVT.

The chain joins TRBV6-5 to TRBJ1-2, with D possibly TRBD1 on 5 matching bases. V shed 2 bases and J shed 7 bases, with 17 bases lying between them. The germline CDR1 and CDR2 sequences are MNHEY and SVGAGI. The CDR3 is 15 residues long. The CDR3 loop reads CASSYTGVRTSGYTF. The CDR3, as DNA: TGTGCCAGCAGTTACACGGGGGTCAGGACCTCTGGCTACACCTTC.

V and J are TRBV30 and TRBJ1-4, with 7 bases matching TRBD1. Germline CDR1 and CDR2: GTSNPN and SVGIG (reference sequence). The CDR3 contains 13 residues. With 4 bases clipped from V and 8 bases from J, the junction kept 7 bases outside the gene matches. The CDR3 reads CAWTGGNGEKLFF. The CDR3 DNA sequence: TGTGCCTGGACAGGGGGGAATGGCGAAAAACTGTTTTTT.

V and J are TRBV5-6 and TRBJ1-1; tentative D call: TRBD1 (6 bases). V lost 4 bases and J 3 bases, leaving 16 bases between the germline ends. The length of the CDR3 is 15 residues. Germline V gene sequence: CDR1 SGHDT, CDR2 YYEEEE. Here the CDR3 reads CASSKGVLRDTEAFF. CDR3 nucleotides: TGTGCCAGCAGCAAGGGGGTTCTAAGGGACACTGAAGCTTTCTTT.

The chain couples TRBV18 to TRBJ2-5; D might be TRBD1 or TRBD2, each matching 5 bases. The CDR3 runs 12 residues. CDR1 KGHSH and CDR2 LQKENI come from the germline V gene. V was clipped by 2 bases and J by 6 bases, with 7 bases between them. The CDR3 DNA sequence: TGTGCCAGCTCACCAGAGGGGAAGACCCAGTACTTC. It yields the protein CASSPEGKTQYF.

The chain employs TRBV7-2 and TRBJ1-5, with a weak D call TRBD1 (6 bases). This CDR3 has 17 residues. Germline V lookup: CDR1 SGHTA, CDR2 FQGNSA. V was clipped by 2 bases and J by 2 bases, with 16 bases between them. Here the CDR3 reads CASSLTSGGGGNQPQHF. The CDR3 DNA reads TGTGCCAGCAGCTTAACCAGCGGAGGGGGGGGCAATCAGCCCCAGCATTTT.

The chain recombines TRBV7-6 with TRBJ1-4; 7 nucleotides align to TRBD1. The germline gives CDR1 SGHVS, CDR2 FNYEAQ. V lost 6 bases and J lost 4; bases outside the gene matches: 8. The CDR3 runs 15 residues. CDR3 DNA: TGTGCCAGCAGTCGGAAGACAGGGTTTAATGAAAAACTGTTTTTT. Its protein is CASSRKTGFNEKLFF.

At least ten counts were recorded for this clone. The rearrangement joins TRBV19 to TRBJ1-5, with 7 positions matching TRBD1. The trim removed 4 bases at V and 4 bases at J, leaving 13 bases unmatched. The CDR3 covers 17 residues. Looked up from germline, CDR1 is LNHDA and CDR2 is SQIVND (reference sequence). The CDR3 DNA follows: TGTGCCAGTAGTACGTCCGTGGGGACAGCCGGTAATCAGCCCCAGCATTTT. Its protein product is CASSTSVGTAGNQPQHF.

This chain connects TRBV4-3 to TRBJ1-2; D might be TRBD1 (6 bases). With 4 bases removed from V and 2 bases from J, the gap between germline ends came to 17 bases. The germline gives CDR1 LGHNA, CDR2 YSLEER. CDR3 size: 16 residues. The CDR3: CASSPGVNSGNYGYTF. CDR3 bases: TGCGCCAGCAGCCCAGGGGTGAACAGCGGAAACTATGGCTACACCTTC.

This clone was seen repeatedly, ten times or more. The V and J genes are TRBV25-1 and TRBJ1-6, with a weak D call TRBD1 (5 bases). The CDR3 consists of 14 residues. Trimming removed 5 bases at V and 5 bases at J, with 10 bases between. The germline gives CDR1 MGHDK, CDR2 SYGVNS. The CDR3 here is CASSFWGDNSPLHF. As DNA, the CDR3 is TGTGCCAGCAGTTTTTGGGGGGATAATTCACCCCTCCACTTT.

The genes are TRBV25-1 and TRBJ1-1; D uncertain. Germline V gene lookup returns CDR1 MGHDK and CDR2 SYGVNS. The germline V and J ends were trimmed by 7 bases and 5 bases, with 14 bases remaining between them. The CDR3 runs to 13 residues. The CDR3 DNA reads TGTGCCAGCATGAGCCAGCATCTAACTGAAGCTTTCTTT. Translated, it gives CASMSQHLTEAFF. The variable domain in full, completed from reference TRBV25-1 and TRBJ1-1, reads EADIYQTPRYLVIGTGKKITLECSQTMGHDKMYWYQQDPGMELHLIHYSYGVNSTEKGDLSSESTVSRIRTEHFPLTLESARPSHTSQYLCASMSQHLTEAFFGQGTRLTVV.

This chain uses TRBV5-1 with TRBJ2-5; possibly TRBD1 or TRBD2 for D (5 bases each). Germline V gene data show CDR1 as SGHRS and CDR2 as YFSETQ. The CDR3 runs to 14 residues. V lost 0 bases to trimming and J lost 5 bases, with 11 bases between them. The CDR3 DNA is TGCGCCAGCAGCTTGGCTGGGGGTGGTGAGACCCAGTACTTC. Its translation: CASSLAGGGETQYF. The full variable domain, its missing parts supplied by reference TRBV5-1 and TRBJ2-5, is KAGVTQTPRYLIKTRGQQVTLSCSPISGHRSVSWYQQTPGQGLQFLFEYFSETQRNKGNFPGRFSGRQFSNSRSEMNVSTLELGDSALYLCASSLAGGGETQYFGPGTRLLVL.

This clone was picked up one time. The rearrangement uses TRBV18 and TRBJ2-1; tentatively, D is TRBD2 (6 bases). Trimming pared 3 bases from V and 1 base from J, leaving 10 bases between. Germline CDR1 is KGHSH and CDR2 is LQKENI. The CDR3 has 15 residues. In nucleotides, the CDR3 is TGTGCCAGCTCACCGGGACTGGCATCCTACAATGAGCAGTTCTTC. It specifies CASSPGLASYNEQFF.

The gene calls are TRBV5-1 and TRBJ2-1, with TRBD2 as a possible D gene (6 bases). Trimming shortened V by 0 bases and J by 7 bases, and 17 bases separated the two germline ends. The germline V gene has CDR1 SGHRS and CDR2 YFSETQ. The CDR3 is made up of 16 amino acids. The CDR3 spells CASSLVGGATGNEQFF. The DNA for the CDR3 is TGCGCCAGCAGCTTGGTGGGGGGAGCTACGGGAAATGAGCAGTTCTTC. Drawing the rest from reference TRBV5-1 and TRBJ2-1, the complete variable domain is KAGVTQTPRYLIKTRGQQVTLSCSPISGHRSVSWYQQTPGQGLQFLFEYFSETQRNKGNFPGRFSGRQFSNSRSEMNVSTLELGDSALYLCASSLVGGATGNEQFFGPGTRLTVL.

The CDR3 region is CASSLSGNQHEQYF. CDR3 DNA sequence: TGCGCCAGCAGCTTATCAGGGAATCAGCACGAGCAGTACTTC. The chain has TRBV5-1 and TRBJ2-7, with D tentatively TRBD1 (5 bases). The CDR3 length is 14 residues. The V gene's germline CDR1 is SGHRS and CDR2 YFSETQ. Trimming removed 2 bases at V and 5 bases at J, with 14 bases between.

The chain links TRBV5-6 to TRBJ2-5; D might be TRBD2 (7 bases). There are 16 residues in the CDR3. The germline V and J ends were trimmed by 1 base and 5 bases, with 18 bases remaining between them. Germline V gene sequence: CDR1 SGHDT, CDR2 YYEEEE. DNA for the CDR3: TGTGCCAGCAGCTTGCGGTTCGCGGGGGCATTGGAGACCCAGTACTTC. Its translation: CASSLRFAGALETQYF.

The rearrangement joins TRBV19 to TRBJ1-3; tentative D call: TRBD1 (5 bases). V dropped 7 bases and J dropped 4 bases, with 20 bases sitting between them. The CDR3 has 16 amino acids. The V gene's germline CDR1 is LNHDA and CDR2 SQIVND (reference sequence). In nucleotides, the CDR3 is TGTGCCAGTACCCAACGCGGGGCAGGGCTAGGAAACACCATATATTTT. This codes for CASTQRGAGLGNTIYF.

This chain uses TRBV6-5 with TRBJ2-7, with D perhaps being TRBD1 or TRBD2 (6 bases each). The CDR3 extends over 13 amino acids. CDR1 is MNHEY, CDR2 SVGAGI, per germline. Between the trimmed V and J ends, which lost 8 bases and 0 bases, there was a span of 11 bases. The CDR3 region is CASRGHSSYEQYF. As DNA, the CDR3 is TGTGCCAGCCGGGGGCATTCCTCCTACGAGCAGTACTTC.

V and J are TRBV18 and TRBJ2-6, with D hard to call. V was cut by 8 bases and J by 0 bases, with 11 bases left in between. This CDR3 has 15 amino acids. The germline gives CDR1 KGHSH, CDR2 LQKENI. CDR3 residues: CASAALDSGANVLTF. CDR3 nucleotides: TGTGCCAGCGCCGCTCTAGACTCTGGGGCCAACGTCCTGACTTTC.